Listed below are T cell receptor beta chains from one sample, sequenced in a study of control samples from healthy donors and cancer patients. Data came from immunoSEQ multiplex PCR; TCRdb stores just in-frame clones and leaves some out. The sample carries roughly 80,000 clones, roughly 90% recorded once. The sequencing sample was made of blood. All receptors derive from a man in his fifties in good health. CDR3s include the opening cysteine and the closing phenylalanine or tryptophan. A D gene is named only where the DNA matches it firmly. Only some rows state a clone size, as once, few, many or a class for expanded clones.

j_call v_call d_call clone_size cdr3_aa cdr3_nt
TRBJ1-6 TRBV10-2 TRBD1 - CASSEVTGVDNSPLHF TGCGCCAGCAGTGAGGTGACAGGGGTCGATAATTCACCCCTCCACTTT
TRBJ1-2 TRBV4-2 - - CASSQGDYGYTF TGTGCCAGCAGCCAAGGGGATTATGGCTACACCTTC
TRBJ1-6 TRBV10-2 - - CASSEVGGVGSPLHF TGCGCCAGCAGTGAGGTGGGGGGGGTAGGTTCACCCCTCCACTTT
TRBJ1-2 TRBV10-2 - - CASSEGGHKGPYGYTF TGCGCCAGCAGTGAGGGGGGGCACAAGGGGCCCTATGGCTACACCTTC
TRBJ1-1 TRBV9 - - CASSAWARVMNTEAFF TGTGCCAGCAGCGCTTGGGCGAGGGTCATGAACACTGAAGCTTTCTTT
TRBJ1-1 TRBV12-3/TRBV12-4 - - CASSFAGAMMAFF TGTGCCAGCAGTTTTGCGGGGGCGATGATGGCTTTCTTT
TRBJ2-7 TRBV5-6 - - CASSLTGHYEQYF TGTGCCAGCAGCTTGACAGGGCACTACGAGCAGTACTTC
TRBJ2-2 TRBV7-2 - - CSVRENTGELFF TGTAGTGTAAGGGAGAACACCGGGGAGCTGTTTTTT
TRBJ2-3 TRBV7-2 - - CASSPLGRVVDTQYF TGTGCCAGCAGCCCATTGGGTAGGGTTGTAGATACGCAGTATTTT
TRBJ2-7 TRBV6-5 - - CASSLHVTYEQYF TGTGCCAGCAGTTTACACGTCACCTACGAGCAGTACTTC
TRBJ1-5 TRBV6-5 - once CASRPGPGGHQPQHF TGTGCCAGCAGACCGGGTCCCGGGGGGCATCAGCCCCAGCATTTT
TRBJ2-7 TRBV20-1 TRBD1 few CSANRGVEQYF TGCAGTGCTAACAGGGGGGTTGAGCAGTACTTC
TRBJ2-3 TRBV9 TRBD2 few CASSRISGGTDTQYF TGTGCCAGCAGCCGCATTAGCGGGGGGACAGATACGCAGTATTTT
TRBJ2-7 TRBV5-1 TRBD2 - CASSLEVAGGPREQYF TGCGCCAGCAGCTTGGAAGTGGCGGGGGGGCCCCGCGAGCAGTACTTC
TRBJ2-3 TRBV7-9 TRBD1 - CASSPQGDGWDTQYF TGTGCCAGCAGCCCTCAGGGGGACGGGTGGGATACGCAGTATTTT
TRBJ1-2 TRBV6-5 TRBD1 - CASSYAGTGGGYTF TGTGCCAGCAGTTACGCCGGAACAGGGGGCGGCTACACCTTC
TRBJ1-4 TRBV6-1 TRBD1 - CASSEFYRGGNEKLFF TGTGCCAGCAGTGAATTCTACAGGGGAGGAAATGAAAAACTGTTTTTT
TRBJ2-7 TRBV5-1 TRBD2 - CASSRGSGGSTRGEQYF TGCGCCAGCAGTCGAGGATCCGGGGGGTCTACGAGAGGCGAGCAGTACTTC
TRBJ2-3 TRBV11-2 TRBD2 - CASSPGTSGGRSTDTQYF TGTGCCAGCAGCCCGGGGACTAGCGGGGGCCGAAGTACAGATACGCAGTATTTT
TRBJ2-6 TRBV5-6 - - CASSLFGGLGANVLTF TGTGCCAGCAGCTTGTTTGGGGGGCTTGGGGCCAACGTCCTGACTTTC
TRBJ2-2 TRBV9 TRBD1 - CASSERGRGELFF TGTGCCAGCAGCGAAAGGGGGCGCGGGGAGCTGTTTTTT
TRBJ1-3 TRBV3-1/TRBV3-2 - - CASSQPPGLGTSGNTIYF TGTGCCAGCAGCCAACCTCCGGGACTGGGAACCTCTGGAAACACCATATATTTT
TRBJ1-6 TRBV11-2 - once CASSHNGERENSPLHF TGTGCCAGCAGCCACAACGGGGAGAGAGAGAATTCACCCCTCCACTTT
TRBJ1-6 TRBV3-1/TRBV3-2 - - CASSQNNSPLHF TGTGCCAGCAGCCAGAATAATTCACCCCTCCACTTT
TRBJ1-2 TRBV14 - - CASSRETGGGSNYGYTF TGTGCCAGCAGCCGCGAAACTGGCGGGGGATCCAACTATGGCTACACCTTC
TRBJ2-5 TRBV19 TRBD1 - CASSEQGSSQETQYF TGTGCCAGTAGTGAACAGGGGAGTTCCCAAGAGACCCAGTACTTC
TRBJ2-7 TRBV7-6 - few CASSAVEGAYEQYF TGTGCCAGCAGCGCCGTGGAGGGGGCCTACGAGCAGTACTTC
TRBJ2-6 TRBV28 - - CASSFSSGANVLTF TGTGCCAGCAGTTTTAGCTCTGGGGCCAACGTCCTGACTTTC